The sample holds many counts of the clone carrying this T cell receptor beta chain. Its target is not known. TCRdb re-derived calls from the reads in MiXCR, one entry per CDR3 protein. The table includes some 240,000 distinct CDR3 sequences, about 17% detected once. The data are from a study of T cell repertoires in cytomegalovirus infection. Study at large: CMV infection and matching HLA type were both indicated by public TCR beta signatures.

Study results and limitations: Cumulative public TCR beta family frequency identified CMV carriers with the relevant HLA.

With 6 bases clipped from V and 5 bases from J, the junction kept 10 bases outside the gene matches. The CDR3 runs 15 residues. The TCR comes from a human donor in good health (CMV status not recorded). Some clones in this sample may be carry-over from other donors' samples. What was sequenced was CD8+ T cells from PBMCs. This sequence joins TRBV12-3 or TRBV12-4 and TRBJ2-5; 9 nucleotides match TRBD1. The CDR3 sequence is CASRGTGGLGETQYF. The CDR3 bases are TGTGCCAGCAGGGGTACAGGGGGCTTGGGGGAGACCCAGTACTTC.